The sample holds a few counts of the clone carrying this TCR beta chain. Its antigen is not identified. Random hexamers were used to reverse transcribe roughly 0.45 to 1 ug of RNA. By means of immunoSEQ multiplex PCR, TCR beta CDR3 spanning 54 Vbeta and 13 Jbeta underwent amplification. Via MiXCR, TCRdb re-called the immunoSEQ multiplex PCR reads, giving one row per CDR3 protein. The sample includes 150,000 to 160,000 distinct CDR3 sequences, roughly 94% seen only once; the top ten take more than 0.2%. These data belong to a study of CD8 T cells in Susac syndrome. CD8+ and CD4+ T cells circulating in blood were sequenced for TCR beta. General study findings and limits: The number of individuals included in the study's TCR sequencing and HLA analysis was acknowledged as relatively small.

The sequence was obtained from a human donor with multiple sclerosis. Material for sequencing was CD8+ T cells from PBMCs.

Written as DNA, the CDR3 is TGCAGCGTGCGGACAGGGAACTCCTACGAGCAGTACTTC. Its translation: CSVRTGNSYEQYF. The rearrangement joins TRBV29-1 to TRBJ2-7, with 8 bases fitting TRBD1. Germline V CDR1 and CDR2: SQVTM, ANQGSEA. Germline trimming cut 6 bases from V and 0 bases from J; bases unmatched to any gene: 4. The CDR3 sequence is 13 residues long.